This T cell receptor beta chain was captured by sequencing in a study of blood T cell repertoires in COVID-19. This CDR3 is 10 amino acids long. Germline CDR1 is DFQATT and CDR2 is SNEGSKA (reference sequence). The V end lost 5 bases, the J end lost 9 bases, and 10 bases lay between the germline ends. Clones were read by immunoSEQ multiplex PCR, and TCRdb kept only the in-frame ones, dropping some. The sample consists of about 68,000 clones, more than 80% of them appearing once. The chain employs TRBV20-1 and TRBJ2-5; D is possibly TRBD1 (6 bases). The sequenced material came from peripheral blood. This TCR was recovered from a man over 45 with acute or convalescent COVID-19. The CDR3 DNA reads TGCAGTGCTGACACAGGGTCCCAGTACTTC. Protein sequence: CSADTGSQYF.